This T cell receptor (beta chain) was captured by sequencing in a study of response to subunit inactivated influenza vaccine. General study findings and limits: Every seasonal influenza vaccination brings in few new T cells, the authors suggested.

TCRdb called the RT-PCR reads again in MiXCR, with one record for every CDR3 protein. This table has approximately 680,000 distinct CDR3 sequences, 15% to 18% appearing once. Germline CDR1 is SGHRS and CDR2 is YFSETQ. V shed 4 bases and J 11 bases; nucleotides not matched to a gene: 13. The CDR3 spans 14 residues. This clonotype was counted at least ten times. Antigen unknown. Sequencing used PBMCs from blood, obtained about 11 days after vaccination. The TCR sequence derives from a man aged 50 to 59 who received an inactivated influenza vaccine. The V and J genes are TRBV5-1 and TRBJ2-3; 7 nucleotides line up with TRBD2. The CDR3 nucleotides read TGCGCCAGCAGCCCCCCATTAAAAGCGGGAAGGCAGTATTTT. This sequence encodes CASSPPLKAGRQYF.